The 25 T cell receptor beta chains below were found in one sample sequenced in a study of tumor-infiltrating lymphocytes in primary liver carcinoma. Extraction also yielded germline DNA, while blood RNA was obtained from unsorted whole blood. Synthesis of TCR beta cDNA was carried out from around 540 ng total RNA with a constant-region primer. Researchers made the TCR beta libraries by running three nested multiplex PCR rounds with slightly modified ARM-PCR. It was with TRBV1-TRBV30 forward primers and a C-beta reverse primer that the first two PCR rounds were run, at around 10 cycles each. TCRdb passed the multiplex PCR reads through MiXCR, listing each CDR3 protein once. The sample includes a few hundred thousand distinct CDR3 sequences, approximately 58% of them seen just once. The sequenced sample was peripheral blood. The receptors were sampled from a woman in her twenties or thirties with primary liver carcinoma and hepatitis B virus infection.

Comments on this clonotype: This may be a read error, as it is one base from a much larger clone. V is TRBV6-2 or TRBV6-3 and J is TRBJ1-1; maybe TRBD1 (5 bases). Deletions cut 8 bases from V and 11 bases from J, with 18 bases between. Germline V gene lookup returns CDR1 MNHEY and CDR2 SVGEGT. CDR3 length: 12 amino acids. CDR3 residues: CASWRPNRGAFF. Here the CDR3 DNA reads TGTGCCAGCTGGAGGCCCAACCGGGGGGCTTTCTTT.

With respect to this clonotype: A read error may be the cause here, since a much bigger clone is one base away. J is TRBJ2-2 and V is TRBV6-6, with D maybe TRBD2 (6 bases). Germline V lookup: CDR1 MNHNY, CDR2 SVGAGI (reference sequence). This CDR3 has 14 residues. The CDR3 nucleotides read TGTGCCAGCAGGAGCGGGTCTAACACCGGGGAGCTGTATTTT. Residues: CASRSGSNTGELYF.

In this sample, this clonotype turned up a few times. The chain couples TRBV30 to TRBJ1-2; D call uncertain. This CDR3 region has 12 residues. Germline V gives CDR1 GTSNPN, CDR2 SVGIG (reference sequence). V lost 8 bases and J 7 bases, leaving 17 bases between the germline ends. The CDR3 DNA follows: TGTGCCAGGACGGCCCTGGGTCCTGGCTACACCTTC. It is translated as CARTALGPGYTF. Variable domain in full (rest from reference TRBV30 and TRBJ1-2): SQTIHQWPATLVQPVGSPLSLECTVEGTSNPNLYWYRQAAGRGLQLLFYSVGIGQISSEVPQNLSASRPQDRQFILSSKKLLLSDSGFYLCARTALGPGYTFGSGTRLTVV.

A few counts support this clonotype. V gene TRBV6-1 combines with J gene TRBJ1-2, with D perhaps matching TRBD1 (6 bases). V was clipped by 11 bases and J by 0 bases, with 16 bases between them. The CDR3 has 14 residues. Germline V gene lookup returns CDR1 MNHNS and CDR2 SASEGT. The CDR3 loop is CAPPGGRANYGYTF. For the CDR3, the DNA is TGTGCCCCACCTGGGGGCAGAGCTAACTATGGCTACACCTTC.

This clonotype was picked up a small number of times. The chain uses TRBV6-2 or TRBV6-3 and TRBJ2-3; perhaps TRBD1 as D (6 bases). Per germline, CDR1 MNHEY and CDR2 SVGEGT. This CDR3 has 14 amino acids. Deletions cut 4 bases from V and 2 bases from J, with 10 bases between. As DNA, the CDR3 is TGTGCCAGCAGTTTACAGGGCCACACAGATACGCAGTATTTT. Amino acids: CASSLQGHTDTQYF.

This clonotype has a handful of counts. The chain combines TRBV6-4 with TRBJ2-1, with 10 bases lining up with TRBD2. CDR3 length: 15 residues. Trimming at V came to 3 bases and at J to 9 bases, leaving 8 bases not matched to a gene. CDR1 is MRHNA, CDR2 SNTAGT, per germline. CDR3 region: CASSETSGTQIEQFF. The CDR3 DNA reads TGTGCCAGCAGTGAAACTAGCGGGACTCAGATTGAGCAGTTCTTC.

The sample holds a few counts of this clonotype. The V gene is TRBV7-9, the J gene TRBJ2-7, with 10 bases that match TRBD2. CDR3 length equals 13 residues. CDR1 SEHNR and CDR2 FQNEAQ come from the germline V gene (reference sequence). V shed 6 bases and J 3 bases; nucleotides not matched to a gene: 2. CDR3 sequence reads: CASSQREGYEQYF. Here the CDR3 DNA reads TGTGCCAGCAGTCAGCGGGAGGGCTACGAGCAGTACTTC.

The table lists this clonotype with a count of one. A much larger clone differs from this one at a single base, so this may be a read error. J is TRBJ2-7 and V is TRBV29-1; no clear D. V lost 6 bases, J lost 1 base, and 13 bases lay in between. CDR1 is SQVTM, CDR2 ANQGSEA, per germline. The CDR3 loop spans 13 amino acids. For the CDR3, the DNA is TGCAGCGTGTGGCTATCGCAGTCCTACGAGCAGTACTTC. It codes for CSVWLSQSYEQYF.

The table lists this clonotype with many counts. This chain connects TRBV5-4 to TRBJ2-1; 7 bases are a match to TRBD2. Germline V gene lookup returns CDR1 SGHNT and CDR2 YYREEE (reference sequence). V was pared by 0 bases and J by 5 bases, with 8 bases of the junction left unmatched. CDR3 length: 16 amino acids. In nucleotides, the CDR3 is TGTGCCAGCAGCTTGGCCGGCGGGAGAGTCAACAATGAGCAGTTCTTC. Its translation: CASSLAGGRVNNEQFF.

In regard to this clonotype: Mismatch with germline at one junction end may stem from a read error. The rearrangement joins TRBV20-1 to TRBJ2-3; possibly TRBD2 for D (5 bases). CDR1 is DFQATT, CDR2 SNEGSKA, per germline (reference sequence). The CDR3 loop spans 15 amino acids. The CDR3 region is CSAREQSSSGNTQYF. DNA of the CDR3: TGCAGTGCTAGAGAGCAGTCTAGCTCAGGAAATACGCAATATTTT.

The chain couples TRBV13 to TRBJ2-7; D possibly corresponds to TRBD2 (5 bases). The CDR3 is 16 residues long. The germline CDR1 and CDR2 sequences are PRHDT and FYEKMQ (reference sequence). Trimming cost V 5 bases and J 2 bases, with 19 bases left between them. In DNA, the CDR3 is TGTGCCAGCAGCCCCCAGGTAAACAGCGGAACCTACGAGCAGTACTTC. Encoded protein: CASSPQVNSGTYEQYF.

Note on this clonotype: At one end, the junction sequence differs from germline, possibly due to a read error. For the CDR3, the DNA is TGCGCCAACAGCCAAGACGAGCGGCGCACAGATACGCAGTATTTT. Translated, it gives CANSQDERRTDTQYF. The V call is TRBV4-3, the J call TRBJ2-3, with D perhaps matching TRBD2 (5 bases). CDR3 size: 15 residues. Germline-derived CDR1 and CDR2 are LGHNA and YSLEER.

This clonotype was counted only a few times. This chain joins TRBV14 and TRBJ2-1, with D perhaps matching TRBD2 (5 bases). Germline V gene sequence: CDR1 SGHDN, CDR2 FVKESK. Deletions cut 1 base from V and 3 bases from J, with 10 bases between. CDR3 length equals 15 residues. The CDR3 region is CASSQAPGNYNEQFF. The CDR3 bases are TGTGCCAGCAGCCAAGCGCCGGGGAACTACAATGAGCAGTTCTTC.

In regard to this clonotype: A much larger clone lies one base from this, so it may be a read error. DNA of the CDR3: TGTGCCAGCAGCCGACGGGGGATCCTCCTTTCTGGGGCCAACGTCCTGGCTTTC. Translating gives CASSRRGILLSGANVLAF. The chain combines TRBV11-3 with TRBJ2-6, with D possibly being TRBD2 (6 bases). This CDR3 has 18 residues. Germline CDR1 is SGHNT and CDR2 is YENEEA.

V gene TRBV6-5 combines with J gene TRBJ2-7; D ambiguous. The V gene lost 4 bases and the J gene lost 5 bases, with 12 bases spanning the gap. This CDR3 is built from 13 residues. Germline-derived CDR1 and CDR2 are MNHEY and SVGAGI. The CDR3 here is CASSFRLGNEQYF. The CDR3 DNA reads TGTGCCAGCAGTTTCCGTCTAGGGAACGAGCAGTACTTC.

This clonotype was recorded once. The DNA of the CDR3 is TGTGCCAGCAGTAAGGGTGTGAGGGTTCGGTACTTC. Translating it yields CASSKGVRVRYF. The chain joins TRBV6-1 to TRBJ2-7; D is perhaps TRBD2 (5 bases). Germline lookup yields CDR1 MNHNS and CDR2 SASEGT. V was clipped by 5 bases and J by 12 bases, with 17 bases between them. The CDR3 covers 12 residues.

This clonotype was counted at least ten times. This rearrangement joins TRBV29-1 to TRBJ2-7; D may be TRBD1 or TRBD2 (5 bases each). There are 14 residues in the CDR3. Looked up from germline, CDR1 is SQVTM and CDR2 is ANQGSEA. The ends were cut back, 5 bases at V and 6 bases at J, with 20 bases in the middle. This chain's CDR3 is CSVTGTLNRVEQYF. As DNA, the CDR3 is TGCAGCGTTACCGGGACCCTAAATCGAGTCGAGCAGTACTTC.

The CDR3 DNA follows: TGTGCCTGGAGTCTAGCAGGACCCTACGAGCAGTACTTC. Amino acids: CAWSLAGPYEQYF. V usage is TRBV30 and J usage is TRBJ2-7; tentative D call: TRBD2 (5 bases). Germline CDR1 reads GTSNPN; CDR2 reads SVGIG (reference sequence). V lost 2 bases to trimming and J lost 2 bases, with 10 bases between them. The CDR3 is made up of 13 amino acids.

This clonotype was seen a handful of times. V usage is TRBV6-1 and J usage is TRBJ2-1; no definite D call. The length of the CDR3 is 16 residues. Trimming removed 0 bases from V and 5 bases from J, with 14 bases in between. The germline V gene encodes CDR1 MNHNS and CDR2 SASEGT. The CDR3 reads CASSEAQAGWDNEQFF. The DNA for the CDR3 is TGTGCCAGCAGTGAAGCTCAGGCCGGGTGGGACAATGAGCAGTTCTTC.

Comments on this clonotype: A read error may produce the germline difference seen at one junction end. The CDR3, as DNA: TGTGCCAACAGCTTAGATGATCCCATCCTCCGGTTCTACAATGAGCAGTTCTTT. It codes for CANSLDDPILRFYNEQFF. The chain couples TRBV11-2 to TRBJ2-1; D is uncertain. Germline V CDR1 and CDR2: SGHAT, FQNNGV. This CDR3 is 18 amino acids long.

Regarding this clonotype: A much larger clone lies a single base off, so this may be a read error. The CDR3 nucleotides read TGCGCCAGCAACCAATCAATGGACACGAACACCGGGGAGCTGTTTTTT. Amino acid sequence: CASNQSMDTNTGELFF. The rearrangement uses TRBV4-3 and TRBJ2-2, with D maybe TRBD1 (5 bases). The CDR3 runs to 16 residues. Germline assignment: CDR1 LGHNA and CDR2 YSLEER.

This clonotype was recorded many times. CDR3 nucleotides: TGCAGCGTTGAAGATTGGCGACAGGGAGACTCCTACGAGCAGTACTTC. It codes for CSVEDWRQGDSYEQYF. V usage is TRBV29-1 and J usage is TRBJ2-7; 7 nucleotides match TRBD1. Unmatched junction bases numbered 8, after V lost 0 bases and J lost 0 bases. The CDR3 is made up of 16 amino acids. CDR1 SQVTM and CDR2 ANQGSEA come from the germline V gene.

This clonotype was recorded many times. The V gene is TRBV6-6, the J gene TRBJ2-2, with D possibly being TRBD2 (7 bases). Trimming left V 10 bases short and J 4 bases short, with 16 bases between. From germline, CDR1 is MNHNY and CDR2 SVGAGI (reference sequence). This CDR3 has 14 residues. CDR3 DNA sequence: TGTGCCATAGAAGGGGGAGGGGGCACCGGGGAGCTGTTTTTT. It is translated as CAIEGGGGTGELFF.

This chain links TRBV7-9 with TRBJ2-4, with a weak D call TRBD2 (6 bases). The CDR3 has 12 amino acids. Trimming cost V 5 bases and J 11 bases, with 13 bases left between them. Germline-derived CDR1 and CDR2 are SEHNR and FQNEAQ (reference sequence). The CDR3 reads CASSHSLAVQYF. The CDR3 DNA follows: TGTGCCAGCAGCCATTCACTAGCTGTTCAGTACTTC.

Of note for this clonotype: At one end, the junction sequence differs from germline, possibly due to a read error. The rearrangement uses TRBV4-2 and TRBJ2-1, with D uncertain. This CDR3 spans 12 amino acids. Germline lookup yields CDR1 LGHNA and CDR2 YNFKEQ. This chain's CDR3 is CASSQDGNERFF. The CDR3 DNA follows: TGTGCCAGCAGCCAAGATGGCAATGAGCGGTTCTTC.